This TCR beta chain appears in the sequencing data of a study of T cell responses to AZD1222 COVID-19 vaccine. Study outcomes and limitations: Baseline seropositivity characterized only a handful of AZD1222 recipients.

The germline CDR1 and CDR2 sequences are MGHRA and YSYEKL. V dropped 5 bases and J dropped 0 bases, with 12 bases sitting between them. CDR3 length equals 15 residues. Assay: immunoSEQ multiplex PCR; the TCRdb copy retains only in-frame clones and omits some. This sample carries 150,000 to 200,000 clones, approximately 92% of them seen once, and the ten largest clones take 1% to 1.5%. A note on this clone: The antigen remains undetermined.

This sample comprised peripheral blood, obtained on day 0 of AZD1222 vaccination. This chain uses TRBV4-1 with TRBJ2-3, with a weak D call TRBD2 (6 bases). This TCR was sampled from an adult in good health. CDR3 loop: CASSLLAISTDTQYF. The CDR3, as DNA: TGCGCCAGCAGCTTGCTAGCGATTAGCACAGATACGCAGTATTTT.